The clone carrying this TCR beta chain has only one observation. The sample belongs to a study of blood T cell repertoires in COVID-19. Overall study: Whether acute or convalescent, the COVID-19 samples came from the United States, Italy and Spain. T cells, B-cell-depleted T cells, or PBMCs provided the cDNA or gDNA that served as material.

Germline CDR1 and CDR2: SEHNR and FQNEAQ (reference sequence). The CDR3 loop spans 15 amino acids. V lost 3 bases to trimming and J lost 1 base; unmatched junction nucleotides: 5. In the original processing: Researchers report that nucleated cell counts were estimated from reference gene primer amplification. This table comes from immunoSEQ multiplex PCR, and its TCRdb copy is limited to in-frame clones, with some not included. V and J calls plus clone size are reproduced from that table; the DNA served to infer D and trimming. Here the sample spans about 290,000 clones, just under 85% being singletons.

The rearrangement links TRBV7-9 to TRBJ2-7; TRBD1 aligns across 8 bases. The sample consisted of peripheral blood. This sequence was found in a woman aged 50 to 65 with active or convalescent COVID-19. The CDR3 loop reads CASSFGTGLSYEQYF. CDR3 bases: TGTGCCAGCAGCTTTGGGACAGGACTATCCTACGAGCAGTACTTC.